These 9 T cell receptor beta chains were sequenced from one sample in a study of regulatory dendritic cells for organ transplantation. Sorted T cells were CFSE-labeled and cultured approximately five days with allogeneic regulatory or mature dendritic cells at 1:10. These receptors' targets are unknown. Profiled with immunoSEQ multiplex PCR; TCRdb holds only in-frame clones, not every one. The table has 10,000 to 11,000 clones, 80% seen once. Material: memory CD4+ T cells from blood cultured with dendritic cells. Described subset: CD45RO+ memory T cells. These receptors came from a human donor in good health.

In this sample, this clone turned up a few times. This chain uses TRBV19 with TRBJ2-7, with TRBD1 matching 7 bases. Trimming at V came to 4 bases and at J to 0 bases, leaving 9 bases not matched to a gene. There are 16 residues in the CDR3. Germline-derived CDR1 and CDR2 are LNHDA and SQIVND (reference sequence). CDR3 bases: TGTGCCAGTAGTACCGAACAGGGGTGGAACTCCTACGAGCAGTACTTC. Its protein is CASSTEQGWNSYEQYF.

V and J are TRBV18 and TRBJ2-1; 7 positions match TRBD2. The V gene end was trimmed by 3 bases and the J gene end by 3 bases; junction bases not matched to a gene: 8. Germline V lookup: CDR1 KGHSH, CDR2 LQKENI. This CDR3 spans 16 amino acids. In DNA, the CDR3 is TGTGCCAGCTCACCCCTGGGAGGGGATGACTACAATGAGCAGTTCTTC. Translated, it gives CASSPLGGDDYNEQFF.

This chain's CDR3 is CASSPGTFSYNEQFF. CDR3 bases: TGTGCCAGCAGCCCCGGGACATTCTCCTACAATGAGCAGTTCTTC. V usage is TRBV7-9 and J usage is TRBJ2-1; perhaps TRBD1 as D (6 bases). This CDR3 has 15 residues. Germline assignment: CDR1 SEHNR and CDR2 FQNEAQ (reference sequence). Trimming shortened V by 5 bases and J by 0 bases, and 11 bases separated the two germline ends.

Note on this clone: One end of the junction is discordant with germline, which a read error may explain. V usage is TRBV6-5 and J usage is TRBJ2-3; 12 bases are a match to TRBD2. The CDR3 spans 11 residues. Germline CDR1 MNHEY, CDR2 SVGAGI. The CDR3 DNA is TGCGGAACTAGCGGGGGGCCGACGCAGTATTTT. It codes for CGTSGGPTQYF.

The CDR3 DNA reads as TGTGCCAGCTCACCTCCCAGCGGGGGCCTCTCCGAGCAGTACTTC. Its translation: CASSPPSGGLSEQYF. V is TRBV18 and J is TRBJ2-5; the match to TRBD2 covers 8 bases. The closer fit of TRBJ2-7 to the DNA end suggests the J call may be wrong. Per germline, CDR1 KGHSH and CDR2 LQKENI. The CDR3 is 15 amino acids.

The rearrangement joins TRBV30 to TRBJ2-3, with D possibly matching TRBD1 (5 bases). The CDR3 length is 14 residues. Trimming shortened V by 8 bases and J by 1 base, and 16 bases separated the two germline ends. CDR1 is GTSNPN, CDR2 SVGIG, per germline (reference sequence). Here the CDR3 reads CAHKGRAGTDTQYF. The CDR3 DNA reads TGTGCCCACAAAGGCAGGGCGGGCACAGATACGCAGTATTTT. Based on the CDR3 plus reference TRBV30 and TRBJ2-3, the full variable domain is SQTIHQWPATLVQPVGSPLSLECTVEGTSNPNLYWYRQAAGRGLQLLFYSVGIGQISSEVPQNLSASRPQDRQFILSSKKLLLSDSGFYLCAHKGRAGTDTQYFGPGTRLTVL.

The V call is TRBV7-2, the J call TRBJ2-1; 8 bases fit TRBD2. V gave up 1 base and J gave up 9 bases; unmatched junction bases: 5. Germline assignment: CDR1 SGHTA and CDR2 FQGNSA. This CDR3 region has 14 residues. CDR3 sequence reads: CASSLVRGGGEQFF. Here the CDR3 DNA reads TGTGCCAGCAGCTTAGTCCGGGGGGGAGGTGAGCAGTTCTTC. Complete variable domain (other parts from reference TRBV7-2 and TRBJ2-1): GAGVSQSPSNKVTEKGKDVELRCDPISGHTALYWYRQSLGQGLEFLIYFQGNSAPDKSGLPSDRFSAERTGGSVSTLTIQRTQQEDSAVYLCASSLVRGGGEQFFGPGTRLTVL.

The chain combines TRBV7-2 with TRBJ2-3, with 10 bases identical to TRBD2. The germline V gene has CDR1 SGHTA and CDR2 FQGNSA. The CDR3 extends over 17 amino acids. J gave up 3 bases and V 1 base, and 7 bases lay outside the gene matches. The CDR3 loop reads CASSLGSSGGRTDTQYF. The CDR3 DNA sequence: TGTGCCAGCAGCTTAGGGTCTAGCGGGGGAAGGACAGATACGCAGTATTTT.

A few counts support this clone. The V call is TRBV27, the J call TRBJ1-5; 7 nucleotides line up with TRBD1. This CDR3 is 16 amino acids long. V gave up 5 bases and J gave up 8 bases; unmatched junction bases: 15. The germline V gene has CDR1 MNHEY and CDR2 SMNVEV (reference sequence). This CDR3 is CASSPRQGAEGEPQHF. Written as DNA, the CDR3 is TGTGCCAGCAGTCCCCGACAGGGTGCAGAGGGGGAGCCCCAGCATTTT.